Here is one T cell receptor (beta chain) with its context. V was clipped by 6 bases and J by 13 bases; unmatched bases: 10. This CDR3 region has 12 residues. Germline CDR1 SNHLY, CDR2 FYNNEI. The data derive from a study of blood T cell repertoires in COVID-19. Authors' processing steps: Nucleated cell counts were estimated from reference gene primer amplification. TCRdb's copy holds only in-frame clones and misses some; the assay was immunoSEQ multiplex PCR. The V and J calls and clone size were taken over from that table, and D and trimming were inferred from the DNA. The sample includes around 84,000 clones, 70% to 80% seen only once; the top ten take 5% to 6%.

The chain is built from TRBV2 and TRBJ2-7; 9 bases are shared with TRBD1. The sample consisted of peripheral blood. The sequence was collected from a man aged 45-60 years with active or convalescent COVID-19. CDR3 protein: CASRESGQGLYF. CDR3 coding DNA: TGTGCCAGCAGGGAATCCGGACAGGGGTTATACTTC.